Shown below are 15 T cell receptor beta chains from a single sample sequenced in a study of cytotoxic CD8 clonotypes in ibrutinib-treated CLL. Clones were sequenced by immunoSEQ multiplex PCR, and TCRdb holds only the in-frame ones, with some missing. In the table there are about 270,000 clones, around 76% of which are singletons. Material: PBMCs, obtained at disease progression, from a patient treated with ibrutinib. These receptors all come from a human donor with chronic lymphocytic leukemia.

The J gene is TRBJ1-1, the V gene TRBV5-4; a weak D match, TRBD1 (6 bases). Looked up from germline, CDR1 is SGHNT and CDR2 is YYREEE (reference sequence). This CDR3 has 14 amino acids. Trimming took off 5 bases at V and 4 bases at J, with 15 bases between the two ends. In nucleotides, the CDR3 is TGTGCCAGCAGGTTCGACAGGTACGGCACTGAAGCTTTCTTT. Protein: CASRFDRYGTEAFF. Based on the CDR3 plus reference TRBV5-4 and TRBJ1-1, the full variable domain is ETGVTQSPTHLIKTRGQQVTLRCSSQSGHNTVSWYQQALGQGPQFIFQYYREEENGRGNFPPRFSGLQFPNYSSELNVNALELDDSALYLCASRFDRYGTEAFFGQGTRLTVV.

The CDR3, as DNA: TGTGCCAGCGCACCGAGGACAGATACGCAGTATTTT. The encoded protein is CASAPRTDTQYF. V gene TRBV28 combines with J gene TRBJ2-3; D gene unclear. Between the trimmed V and J ends, which lost 8 bases and 3 bases, there was a span of 9 bases. Germline CDR1 reads MDHEN; CDR2 reads SYDVKM. CDR3 length: 12 amino acids.

This rearrangement joins TRBV7-9 to TRBJ2-7; D gene uncertain. From germline, CDR1 is SEHNR and CDR2 FQNEAQ (reference sequence). This CDR3 contains 12 residues. V was clipped by 5 bases and J by 5 bases, with 10 bases between them. CDR3 residues: CASSTRTDEQYF. Here the CDR3 DNA reads TGTGCCAGCAGCACAAGGACCGACGAGCAGTACTTC.

This clone is a singleton in its sample. The CDR3 DNA reads TGTGCCAGCAGACTAGCGGGAAGAGATACGCAGTATTTT. The encoded protein is CASRLAGRDTQYF. The rearrangement links TRBV28 to TRBJ2-3; 10 bases are shared with TRBD2. The CDR3 totals 13 residues. CDR1 is MDHEN and CDR2 is SYDVKM in the germline V gene. V was clipped by 6 bases and J by 5 bases; unmatched bases: 2.

V usage is TRBV19 and J usage is TRBJ1-2; possible D gene TRBD1, 5 bases. The CDR3 loop spans 12 amino acids. Trimming left V 2 bases short and J 6 bases short, with 7 bases between. Germline lookup yields CDR1 LNHDA and CDR2 SQIVND (reference sequence). The CDR3 coding sequence is TGTGCCAGTAGTATAAGGGGTCATGGCTACACCTTC. Its protein product is CASSIRGHGYTF.

The chain joins TRBV4-1 to TRBJ2-1; no firm D call. Germline lookup yields CDR1 MGHRA and CDR2 YSYEKL. Trimming removed 1 base at V and 0 bases at J, with 16 bases between. The CDR3 covers 18 residues. CDR3 protein: CASSQGVAGRSSYNEQFF. CDR3 sequence (DNA): TGCGCCAGCAGCCAAGGTGTAGCAGGCAGAAGCTCCTACAATGAGCAGTTCTTC.

The V gene is TRBV11-2, the J gene TRBJ1-6; 9 nucleotides match TRBD1. V dropped 5 bases and J dropped 7; count of bases not matched to a gene: 9. Per the germline V gene, CDR1 is SGHAT and CDR2 is FQNNGV. The CDR3 length is 16 residues. CDR3 loop: CASSISQGAFNSPLHF. The CDR3 coding sequence is TGTGCCAGCAGCATATCACAGGGGGCCTTCAATTCACCCCTCCACTTT.

This clone was counted only a few times. This chain uses TRBV7-9 with TRBJ1-2, with a possible D match to TRBD1 (5 bases). CDR1 and CDR2 (germline): SEHNR, FQNEAQ (reference sequence). V was clipped by 3 bases and J by 9 bases, with 14 bases between them. This CDR3 contains 13 residues. CDR3 protein: CASSLTTGDSYTF. The DNA of the CDR3 is TGTGCCAGCAGCTTGACCACAGGTGACAGCTACACCTTC.

The V and J genes are TRBV29-1 and TRBJ1-2; 9 bases line up with TRBD1. Trimming took 1 base from V and 6 from J; bases not matched to a gene: 6. Per the germline V gene, CDR1 is SQVTM and CDR2 is ANQGSEA. The CDR3 contains 14 residues. CDR3: CSVEARDRENGYTF. For the CDR3, the DNA is TGCAGCGTTGAAGCTCGGGACAGGGAGAATGGCTACACCTTC.

The V and J genes are TRBV10-3 and TRBJ2-7; 9 bases fit TRBD2. The CDR3 is 14 amino acids. With 6 bases clipped from V and 6 bases from J, the junction kept 9 bases outside the gene matches. The germline V gene has CDR1 ENHRY and CDR2 SYGVKD. The CDR3 is CAIRGLAGGSEQYF. The CDR3 coding sequence is TGTGCCATCAGGGGACTGGCGGGAGGGAGCGAGCAGTACTTC.

The chain is built from TRBV9 and TRBJ1-2, with a tentative D call TRBD1 (6 bases). V gave up 3 bases and J gave up 6 bases, with 12 bases separating them. The V gene's germline CDR1 is SGDLS and CDR2 YYNGEE. The length of the CDR3 is 13 residues. Here the CDR3 reads CASSAPGVHGYTF. Here the CDR3 DNA reads TGTGCCAGCAGCGCGCCAGGGGTCCATGGCTACACCTTC. The whole variable domain, remainder taken from reference TRBV9 and TRBJ1-2, is DSGVTQTPKHLITATGQRVTLRCSPRSGDLSVYWYQQSLDQGLQFLIQYYNGEERAKGNILERFSAQQFPDLHSELNLSSLELGDSALYFCASSAPGVHGYTFGSGTRLTVV.

This clone was seen only a few times. The CDR3 DNA reads as TGTGCCATCAAGGCAGAAGCTAACTATGGCTACACCTTC. It translates to CAIKAEANYGYTF. The V and J genes are TRBV10-3 and TRBJ1-2; D uncertain. From germline, CDR1 is ENHRY and CDR2 SYGVKD. The CDR3 runs to 13 residues. V dropped 7 bases and J dropped 0 bases, with 9 bases sitting between them.

The chain has TRBV7-8 and TRBJ2-3, with D possibly TRBD2 on 6 matching bases. The V and J ends lost 4 bases and 3 bases respectively, with 14 bases between them. CDR1 and CDR2 (germline): SGHVS, FQNEAQ. The CDR3 has 15 residues. CDR3 sequence reads: CASSSRGMWTDTQYF. As DNA, the CDR3 is TGTGCCAGCAGCTCTCGGGGGATGTGGACAGATACGCAGTATTTT.

This chain uses TRBV18 with TRBJ1-1; D is perhaps TRBD1 (5 bases). V was trimmed by 3 bases and J by 7 bases, leaving 12 bases between them. This CDR3 spans 13 amino acids. In germline, CDR1 is KGHSH, CDR2 LQKENI. The CDR3, as DNA: TGTGCCAGCTCACCCGAGTCAGACAGTGAAGCTTTCTTT. This encodes CASSPESDSEAFF.

The genes are TRBV4-1 and TRBJ1-2, with D possibly being TRBD1 (6 bases). The CDR3 contains 14 residues. The germline V gene has CDR1 MGHRA and CDR2 YSYEKL. V gave up 4 bases and J gave up 2 bases, with 11 bases separating them. CDR3 in DNA: TGCGCCAGCAGCCCCAAAACAGGGAACTATGGCTACACCTTC. It specifies CASSPKTGNYGYTF.